The clone carrying this T cell receptor beta chain was seen only a few times. Its antigen is not known. This sample stems from a study of T-cell memory formation after mild COVID-19. Across the study: TCR clusters were largely donor specific.

This CDR3 comprises 15 residues. Germline CDR1 and CDR2: SEHNR and FQNEAQ (reference sequence). The V segment lost 4 bases and the J segment 1 base; nucleotides outside the gene matches: 6. In TCRdb, the 5' RACE reads were re-called with MiXCR into one record per CDR3 protein. The data hold under 300,000 distinct CDR3 sequences, with roughly a tenth observed a single time. Study results and limitations: A second wave of clones peaked on day 37, and their SARS-CoV-2 specificity went unconfirmed. The appearance of some responding clones in pre-infection memory suggested that cross-reactive memory joined. The study found balanced CD4/CD8 in clones contracting day 15 to 85 and a CD4+ lean in later expanders.

The rearrangement links TRBV7-9 to TRBJ1-2, with TRBD1 identical over 7 bases. The TCR sequence derives from a man aged 18 to 35 who had mild COVID-19 (a few samples of this study predate the infection). Cell type and time point are not known. Sequencing was carried out using PBMCs or a T cell subset sorted from them (not recorded which). Here the CDR3 DNA reads TGTGCCAGCAGCTCGTCACAGGGGCTTAACTATGGCTACACCTTC. Amino acids: CASSSSQGLNYGYTF.